The 18 T cell receptor beta chains below come from one sample, sequenced in a study of blood T cell repertoires in COVID-19. Libraries were prepared by immunoSEQ multiplex PCR; TCRdb keeps only in-frame clonotypes and omits some of them. The sample holds more than 200,000 clones, 80% to 95% seen once. The sample consisted of PBMCs or T cells enriched from blood (not recorded which). All receptors derive from a woman under 30 who had recovered from COVID-19.

A single count supports this clone. V is TRBV6-4 and J is TRBJ1-5, with D unclear. With 2 bases removed from V and 7 bases from J, the gap between germline ends came to 9 bases. The CDR3 sequence is 13 residues long. Germline lookup yields CDR1 MRHNA and CDR2 SNTAGT. The CDR3 DNA reads TGTGCCAGCAGTGACAATAGCGGGCAGCCCCAGCATTTT. Amino acids: CASSDNSGQPQHF.

The rearrangement joins TRBV3-1 (or the pseudogene TRBV3-2) to TRBJ2-7, with 9 positions matching TRBD1. Unmatched junction bases numbered 3, after V lost 3 bases and J lost 3 bases. Germline CDR1 and CDR2: LGHDT and YNNKEL (reference sequence). The CDR3 totals 14 residues. The CDR3 here is CASSHRDRDYEQYF. The CDR3 region has the DNA TGTGCCAGCAGCCACCGGGACAGGGACTACGAGCAGTACTTC.

This clone was picked up one time. This sequence joins TRBV11-2 and TRBJ2-1; 8 positions match TRBD2. CDR1 and CDR2 (germline): SGHAT, FQNNGV. The CDR3 covers 16 residues. V gave up 3 bases and J gave up 1 base; unmatched junction bases: 5. CDR3: CASSFQAGDSYNEQFF. The DNA for the CDR3 is TGTGCCAGCAGCTTCCAAGCGGGGGATTCCTACAATGAGCAGTTCTTC.

This rearrangement joins TRBV4-1 to TRBJ1-1, with D possibly being TRBD1 (5 bases). V was pared by 8 bases and J by 6 bases, with 19 bases between. The length of the CDR3 is 14 residues. Germline-derived CDR1 and CDR2 are MGHRA and YSYEKL. The CDR3 loop reads CASAARGGKAEAFF. CDR3 in DNA: TGCGCCAGCGCGGCGAGGGGCGGGAAGGCTGAAGCTTTCTTT.

The count of this clone is one. CDR3 DNA: TGTGCCATCAGTACCGGAGATGGGGCCCAAGAGACCCAGTACTTC. This sequence encodes CAISTGDGAQETQYF. The chain joins TRBV10-3 to TRBJ2-5; possible D gene TRBD1, 5 bases. Per germline, CDR1 ENHRY and CDR2 SYGVKD. The CDR3 contains 15 residues. V lost 5 bases, J lost 1 base, and 14 bases lay in between.

This sequence joins TRBV6-6 and TRBJ1-3, with D perhaps matching TRBD1 (5 bases). This CDR3 is 14 amino acids long. The V and J ends lost 7 bases and 0 bases respectively, with 10 bases between them. Germline loops: CDR1 MNHNY, CDR2 SVGAGI (reference sequence). The CDR3 nucleotides are TGTGCCAGCATGACCGGGGGCTCTGGAAACACCATATATTTT. Its protein is CASMTGGSGNTIYF.

The rearrangement links TRBV28 to TRBJ2-7; no firm D call. CDR1 and CDR2 (germline): MDHEN, SYDVKM. The CDR3 has 14 residues. The V and J ends lost 4 bases and 0 bases respectively, with 10 bases between them. The CDR3 loop reads CASSSFQNSYEQYF. In DNA form, the CDR3 reads TGTGCCAGCAGTTCATTCCAAAACTCCTACGAGCAGTACTTC.

For the CDR3, the DNA is TGTGCCAGCTCCTACAGCAGGAACACTGAAGCTTTCTTT. Translated: CASSYSRNTEAFF. This chain links TRBV18 with TRBJ1-1; no definite D call. Germline V gene sequence: CDR1 KGHSH, CDR2 LQKENI. Between the trimmed V and J ends, which lost 6 bases and 1 base, there was a span of 9 bases. The CDR3 sequence is 13 residues long.

This chain links TRBV18 with TRBJ2-7; TRBD1 matches at 9 bases. The CDR3 is made up of 13 amino acids. The germline CDR1 and CDR2 sequences are KGHSH and LQKENI. V trimming: 5 bases; J trimming: 6 bases; junction bases outside the gene matches: 5. The DNA for the CDR3 is TGTGCCAGCTCAAGGGACAGGGTCAGCGAGCAGTACTTC. Protein: CASSRDRVSEQYF.

This clone appeared once. This chain uses TRBV19 with TRBJ2-7; D is perhaps TRBD1 (5 bases). In germline, CDR1 is LNHDA, CDR2 SQIVND (reference sequence). The CDR3 covers 18 residues. V lost 4 bases and J 2 bases, leaving 24 bases between the germline ends. The CDR3, as DNA: TGTGCCAGTAGTACCAGACCTCCCGACAGTGGGGTCACCTACGAGCAGTACTTC. Translated, it gives CASSTRPPDSGVTYEQYF.

The V and J genes are TRBV7-3 and TRBJ1-4; 7 bases map to TRBD1. Germline V gene lookup returns CDR1 SGHTA and CDR2 FQGTGA. The CDR3 has 17 residues. V shed 1 base and J 6 bases; nucleotides not matched to a gene: 11. The CDR3 region is CASSLRWVWTGDEKLFF. The DNA for the CDR3 is TGTGCCAGCAGCTTAAGGTGGGTGTGGACAGGTGATGAAAAACTGTTTTTT.

This chain joins TRBV7-9 and TRBJ1-2; 9 bases fit TRBD1. With 3 bases clipped from V and 3 bases from J, the junction kept 8 bases outside the gene matches. The length of the CDR3 is 16 residues. Germline CDR1 SEHNR, CDR2 FQNEAQ (reference sequence). CDR3 nucleotide sequence: TGTGCCAGCAGCTTGGCCGGGACAGGGCCGTACTATGGCTACACCTTC. As protein: CASSLAGTGPYYGYTF.

The chain recombines TRBV27 with TRBJ1-4, with TRBD1 matching 7 bases. The CDR3 is made up of 15 amino acids. Trimming at V came to 2 bases and at J to 4 bases, leaving 4 bases not matched to a gene. Germline loops: CDR1 MNHEY, CDR2 SMNVEV (reference sequence). CDR3 region: CASSLTTGYNEKLFF. In DNA form, the CDR3 reads TGTGCCAGCAGTTTAACGACAGGGTATAATGAAAAACTGTTTTTT.

This clone was seen more than once but under ten times. This chain links TRBV21-1 with TRBJ2-7; the table's TRBD1 call for D was not verified on the DNA. TRBV21-1 represents a pseudogene. The CDR3 is made up of 16 amino acids. The CDR3 reads CASSKVRGATTYEQYF. The CDR3 nucleotides read TGTGCCAGCAGCAAAGTCAGGGGGGCAACAACTTACGAGCAGTACTTC.

CDR3: CTSSQEWTGNVDYGYTF. CDR3 bases: TGCACCAGCAGCCAAGAGTGGACGGGGAACGTGGACTATGGCTACACCTTC. The rearrangement links TRBV1 to TRBJ1-2. TRBV1 is a known pseudogene. There are 17 residues in the CDR3.

J is TRBJ2-1 and V is TRBV11-3, with D possibly matching TRBD1 (5 bases). The CDR3 totals 14 residues. The V and J ends lost 0 bases and 8 bases respectively, with 11 bases between them. The germline V gene has CDR1 SGHNT and CDR2 YENEEA. The CDR3 here is CASSLDVRVHEQFF. The CDR3 DNA sequence: TGTGCCAGCAGCTTAGATGTCAGGGTTCATGAGCAGTTCTTC.

The J gene is TRBJ1-2, the V gene TRBV5-8; D not resolved. Per the germline V gene, CDR1 is SGHTS and CDR2 is YDEGEE. The ends were cut back, 4 bases at V and 9 bases at J, with 16 bases in the middle. The CDR3 is 13 residues long. CDR3 coding DNA: TGTGCCAGCAGCCCGACTGACCCTATGAGCTACACCTTC. As protein: CASSPTDPMSYTF.

This sequence joins TRBV5-6 and TRBJ1-2; D ambiguous. CDR1 is SGHDT, CDR2 YYEEEE, per germline. Trimming removed 1 base from V and 0 bases from J, with 7 bases in between. The CDR3 is 14 amino acids. CDR3 in DNA: TGTGCCAGCAGCTTGCGGAGTCCTAACTATGGCTACACCTTC. This encodes CASSLRSPNYGYTF.